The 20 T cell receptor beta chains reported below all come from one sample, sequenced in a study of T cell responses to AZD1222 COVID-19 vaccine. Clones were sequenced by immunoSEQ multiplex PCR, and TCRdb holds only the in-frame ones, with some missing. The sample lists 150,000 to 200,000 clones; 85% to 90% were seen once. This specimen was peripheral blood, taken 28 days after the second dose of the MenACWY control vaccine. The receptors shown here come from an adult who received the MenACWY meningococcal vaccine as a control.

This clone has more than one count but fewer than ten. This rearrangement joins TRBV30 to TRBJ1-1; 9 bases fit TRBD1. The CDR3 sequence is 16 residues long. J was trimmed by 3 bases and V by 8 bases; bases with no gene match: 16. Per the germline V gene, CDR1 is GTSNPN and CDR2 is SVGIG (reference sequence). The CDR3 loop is CAQARLPGTGYTEAFF. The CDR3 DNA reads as TGTGCCCAGGCTAGATTGCCCGGGACAGGGTACACTGAAGCTTTCTTT. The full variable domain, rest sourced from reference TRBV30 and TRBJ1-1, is SQTIHQWPATLVQPVGSPLSLECTVEGTSNPNLYWYRQAAGRGLQLLFYSVGIGQISSEVPQNLSASRPQDRQFILSSKKLLLSDSGFYLCAQARLPGTGYTEAFFGQGTRLTVV.

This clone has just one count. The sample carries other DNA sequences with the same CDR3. The CDR3 region is CASSLRENTEAFF. CDR3 DNA sequence: TGTGCCAGCTCGCTCAGGGAGAACACTGAAGCTTTCTTT. The rearrangement uses TRBV27 and TRBJ1-1; D is perhaps TRBD1 (5 bases). Deletions cut 8 bases from V and 1 base from J, with 11 bases between. The CDR3 extends over 13 amino acids. The germline V gene has CDR1 MNHEY and CDR2 SMNVEV (reference sequence).

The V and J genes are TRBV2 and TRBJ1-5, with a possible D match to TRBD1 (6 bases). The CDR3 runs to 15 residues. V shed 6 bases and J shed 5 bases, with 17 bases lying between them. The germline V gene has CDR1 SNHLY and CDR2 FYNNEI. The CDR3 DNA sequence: TGTGCCAGCAGCCAGCGGGACAAATCCTATCAGCCCCAGCATTTT. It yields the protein CASSQRDKSYQPQHF.

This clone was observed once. The CDR3 loop reads CASSVGFHSTGRTEAFF. CDR3 bases: TGTGCCAGCAGCGTAGGGTTTCATTCAACGGGGCGCACTGAAGCTTTCTTT. The chain employs TRBV9 and TRBJ1-1; TRBD1 is a possible D gene (5 bases). The V end was cut by 0 bases, the J end by 4 bases, with 19 bases between. Per germline, CDR1 SGDLS and CDR2 YYNGEE. The CDR3 runs to 17 residues.

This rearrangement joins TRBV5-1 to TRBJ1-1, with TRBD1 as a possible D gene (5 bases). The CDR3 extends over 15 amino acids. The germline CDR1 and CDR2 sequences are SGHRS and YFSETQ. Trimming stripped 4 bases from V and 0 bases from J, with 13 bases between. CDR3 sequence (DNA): TGCGCCAGCAGCCCGGTGGGGCCGATGAACACTGAAGCTTTCTTT. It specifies CASSPVGPMNTEAFF.

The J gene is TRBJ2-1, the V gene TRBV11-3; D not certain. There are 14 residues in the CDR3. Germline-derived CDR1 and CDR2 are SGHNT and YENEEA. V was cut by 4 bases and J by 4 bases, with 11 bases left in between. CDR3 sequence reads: CASSSPTAYNEQFF. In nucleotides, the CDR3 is TGTGCCAGCAGCTCACCGACCGCTTACAATGAGCAGTTCTTC.

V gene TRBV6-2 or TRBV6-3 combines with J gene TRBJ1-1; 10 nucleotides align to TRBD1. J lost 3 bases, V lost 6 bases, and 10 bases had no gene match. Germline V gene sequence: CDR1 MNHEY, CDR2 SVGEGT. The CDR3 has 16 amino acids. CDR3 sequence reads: CASSEGTGEIYTEAFF. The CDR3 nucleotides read TGTGCCAGCAGCGAGGGGACAGGGGAAATTTACACTGAAGCTTTCTTT.

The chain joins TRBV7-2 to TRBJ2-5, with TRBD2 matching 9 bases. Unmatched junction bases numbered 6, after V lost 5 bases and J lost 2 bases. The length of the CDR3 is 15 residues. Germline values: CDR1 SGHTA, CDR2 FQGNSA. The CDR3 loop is CASSGGLARQETQYF. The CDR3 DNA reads TGTGCCAGCAGCGGCGGACTAGCGAGACAAGAGACCCAGTACTTC.

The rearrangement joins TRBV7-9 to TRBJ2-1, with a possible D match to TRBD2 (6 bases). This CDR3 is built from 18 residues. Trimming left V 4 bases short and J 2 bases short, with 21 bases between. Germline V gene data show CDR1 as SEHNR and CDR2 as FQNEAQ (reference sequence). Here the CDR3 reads CASSSRWDDGEAYNEQFF. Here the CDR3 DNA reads TGTGCCAGCAGCTCGAGGTGGGATGATGGGGAGGCCTACAATGAGCAGTTCTTC.

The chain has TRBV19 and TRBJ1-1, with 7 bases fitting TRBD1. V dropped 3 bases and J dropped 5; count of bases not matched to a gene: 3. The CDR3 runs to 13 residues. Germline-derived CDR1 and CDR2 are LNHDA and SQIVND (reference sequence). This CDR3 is CASSIDRVTEAFF. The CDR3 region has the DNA TGTGCCAGTAGTATTGACAGGGTAACTGAAGCTTTCTTT.

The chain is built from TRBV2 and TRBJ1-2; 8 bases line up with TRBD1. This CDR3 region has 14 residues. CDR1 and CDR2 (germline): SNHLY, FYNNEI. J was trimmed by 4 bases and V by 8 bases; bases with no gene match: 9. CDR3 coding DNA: TGTGCCAGCGGGGGACAGGCTTCCTCCTATGGCTACACCTTC. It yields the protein CASGGQASSYGYTF.

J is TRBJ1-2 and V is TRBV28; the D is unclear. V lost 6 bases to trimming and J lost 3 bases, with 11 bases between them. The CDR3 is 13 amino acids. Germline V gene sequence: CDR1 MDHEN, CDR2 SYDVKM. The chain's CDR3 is CASRVERDYGYTF. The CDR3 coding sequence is TGTGCCAGCAGAGTTGAACGAGACTATGGCTACACCTTC.

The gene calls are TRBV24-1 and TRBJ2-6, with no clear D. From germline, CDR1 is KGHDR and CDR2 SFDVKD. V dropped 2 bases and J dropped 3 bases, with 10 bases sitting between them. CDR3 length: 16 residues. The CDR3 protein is CATSDSPPNGANVLTF. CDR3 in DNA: TGTGCCACCAGTGATTCCCCACCTAATGGGGCCAACGTCCTGACTTTC.

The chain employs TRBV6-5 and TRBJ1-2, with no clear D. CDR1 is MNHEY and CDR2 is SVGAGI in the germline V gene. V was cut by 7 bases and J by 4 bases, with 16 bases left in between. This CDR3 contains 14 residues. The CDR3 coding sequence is TGTGCCAGCATAGTAGCCCGCTCGACCTATGGCTACACCTTC. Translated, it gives CASIVARSTYGYTF.

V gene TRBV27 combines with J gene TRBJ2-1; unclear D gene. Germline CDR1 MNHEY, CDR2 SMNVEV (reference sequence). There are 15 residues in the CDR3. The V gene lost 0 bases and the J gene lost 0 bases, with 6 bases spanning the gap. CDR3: CASSLSISSYNEQFF. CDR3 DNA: TGTGCCAGCAGTTTATCTATTAGCTCCTACAATGAGCAGTTCTTC.

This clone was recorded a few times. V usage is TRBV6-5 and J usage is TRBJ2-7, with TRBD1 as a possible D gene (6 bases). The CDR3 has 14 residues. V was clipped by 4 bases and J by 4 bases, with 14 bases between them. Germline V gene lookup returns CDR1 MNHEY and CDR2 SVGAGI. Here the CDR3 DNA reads TGTGCCAGCAGTTGGATCTCAGGGACATACGAGCAGTACTTC. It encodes CASSWISGTYEQYF.

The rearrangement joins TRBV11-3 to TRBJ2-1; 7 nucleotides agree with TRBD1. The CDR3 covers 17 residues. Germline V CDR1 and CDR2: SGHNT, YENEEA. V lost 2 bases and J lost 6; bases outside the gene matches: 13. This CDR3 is CASSLHAGDRDPNEQFF. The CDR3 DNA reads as TGTGCCAGCAGCTTACATGCCGGTGACAGGGATCCCAATGAGCAGTTCTTC.

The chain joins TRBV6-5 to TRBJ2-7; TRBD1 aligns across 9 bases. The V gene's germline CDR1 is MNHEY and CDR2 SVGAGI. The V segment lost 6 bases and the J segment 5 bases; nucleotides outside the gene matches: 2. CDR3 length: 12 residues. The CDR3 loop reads CASRGQGDEQYF. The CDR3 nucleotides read TGTGCCAGCAGGGGACAGGGAGACGAGCAGTACTTC.

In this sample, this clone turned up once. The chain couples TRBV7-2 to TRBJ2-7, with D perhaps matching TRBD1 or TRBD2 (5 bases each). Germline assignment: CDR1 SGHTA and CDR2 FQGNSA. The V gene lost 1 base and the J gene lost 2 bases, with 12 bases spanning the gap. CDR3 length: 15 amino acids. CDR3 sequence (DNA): TGTGCCAGCAGCTTAGGCCCAGGGACCACCTACGAGCAGTACTTC. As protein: CASSLGPGTTYEQYF. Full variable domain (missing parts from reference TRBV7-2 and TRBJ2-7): GAGVSQSPSNKVTEKGKDVELRCDPISGHTALYWYRQSLGQGLEFLIYFQGNSAPDKSGLPSDRFSAERTGGSVSTLTIQRTQQEDSAVYLCASSLGPGTTYEQYFGPGTRLTVT.

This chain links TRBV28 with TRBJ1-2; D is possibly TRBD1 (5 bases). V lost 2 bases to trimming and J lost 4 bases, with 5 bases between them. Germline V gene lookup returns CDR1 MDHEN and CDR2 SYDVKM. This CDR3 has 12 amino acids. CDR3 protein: CASSLGTYGYTF. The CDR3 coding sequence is TGTGCCAGCAGTTTAGGGACCTATGGCTACACCTTC.